The 13 T cell receptor beta chains below come from one sample, sequenced in a study of CD8+CD57+ T cells in acquired aplastic anemia. Flow cytometry had shown expanded CD8+CD57+ cells in the patients chosen for sequencing. TCR beta VDJ and CDR3 profiling used genomic DNA as template. From the reads, TCRdb called clonotypes with MiXCR, one entry per CDR3 protein. The sample lists 150,000 to 200,000 distinct CDR3 sequences, approximately 48% occurring once. Sequenced material: sorted CD4+, CD8+, or CD8+CD57+ T cells (not recorded which) from PBMCs. These receptor sequences come from a human donor with aplastic anemia.

Many counts were recorded for this clonotype. The rearrangement uses TRBV7-2 and TRBJ2-7, with a tentative D call TRBD1 (5 bases). Germline V gene lookup returns CDR1 SGHTA and CDR2 FQGNSA. The CDR3 loop spans 13 amino acids. V lost 5 bases and J lost 7, with 15 bases in between. The CDR3 DNA sequence: TGTGCCAGCAGCCCCCAGTGGGCAGGGGAGCAGTACTTC. Amino acid sequence: CASSPQWAGEQYF. Using reference TRBV7-2 and TRBJ2-7 for the parts outside the CDR3, the full variable domain is GAGVSQSPSNKVTEKGKDVELRCDPISGHTALYWYRQSLGQGLEFLIYFQGNSAPDKSGLPSDRFSAERTGGSVSTLTIQRTQQEDSAVYLCASSPQWAGEQYFGPGTRLTVT.

V is TRBV20-1 and J is TRBJ2-3; TRBD2 agrees at 7 bases. V lost 2 bases, J lost 6 bases, and 8 bases stayed unmatched. The germline gives CDR1 DFQATT, CDR2 SNEGSKA (reference sequence). The length of the CDR3 is 14 residues. CDR3 amino acids: CSARSSGGYDTQYF. The CDR3 DNA is TGCAGTGCTAGATCGTCCGGGGGGTACGATACGCAGTATTTT.

The chain's CDR3 is CASSVLAREQFF. CDR3 coding DNA: TGTGCCAGCAGTGTACTAGCGCGCGAGCAGTTCTTC. The gene calls are TRBV12-3 or TRBV12-4 and TRBJ2-1, with TRBD2 matching over 7 bases. The ends lost 5 bases at V and 10 bases at J; junction bases unmatched: 5. The CDR3 has 12 amino acids.

The chain combines TRBV6-1 with TRBJ1-4; TRBD1 matches at 10 bases. CDR3 length equals 16 residues. Germline loops: CDR1 MNHNS, CDR2 SASEGT. The ends lost 5 bases at V and 7 bases at J; junction bases unmatched: 10. CDR3 bases: TGTGCCAGCAGTCCTAACACAGGGACAGGGGCTGAAAAACTGTTTTTT. Its protein product is CASSPNTGTGAEKLFF.

This clonotype was seen ten or more times. V gene TRBV7-3 combines with J gene TRBJ2-5; D is possibly TRBD2 (5 bases). Per germline, CDR1 SGHTA and CDR2 FQGTGA. The CDR3 consists of 14 residues. The V end lost 5 bases, the J end lost 2 bases, and 12 bases lay between the germline ends. CDR3 in DNA: TGTGCCAGCAGCCCTACCCGGGGTCAAGAGACCCAGTACTTC. Translated: CASSPTRGQETQYF. The variable domain in full, with the rest retrieved from reference TRBV7-3 and TRBJ2-5, is GAGVSQTPSNKVTEKGKYVELRCDPISGHTALYWYRQSLGQGPEFLIYFQGTGAADDSGLPNDRFFAVRPEGSVSTLKIQRTERGDSAVYLCASSPTRGQETQYFGPGTRLLVL.

This clonotype was observed at least ten times. The chain links TRBV7-2 to TRBJ2-1; 10 positions match TRBD2. The CDR3 is 14 residues long. J gave up 9 bases and V 3 bases, and 5 bases lay outside the gene matches. The germline gives CDR1 SGHTA, CDR2 FQGNSA. For the CDR3, the DNA is TGTGCCAGCAGCTTGGAAAGCGGGAGGGCTGAGCAGTTCTTC. Protein product: CASSLESGRAEQFF.

The chain couples TRBV20-1 to TRBJ1-6, with D possibly being TRBD1 (6 bases). The CDR3 has 14 amino acids. Germline-derived CDR1 and CDR2 are DFQATT and SNEGSKA (reference sequence). Trimming pared 5 bases from V and 5 bases from J, leaving 13 bases between. CDR3 residues: CSAYQRGNNSPLHF. The CDR3 coding sequence is TGCAGTGCTTACCAAAGGGGGAATAATTCACCCCTCCACTTT.

This chain uses TRBV11-2 with TRBJ2-1; unclear D gene. CDR1 is SGHAT and CDR2 is FQNNGV in the germline V gene. This CDR3 is 16 amino acids long. The V end lost 5 bases, the J end lost 4 bases, and 18 bases lay between the germline ends. DNA of the CDR3: TGTGCCAGCAGCCCCTGGAACCGATTGACTTACAATGAGCAGTTCTTC. As protein: CASSPWNRLTYNEQFF. Combining the CDR3 with reference TRBV11-2 and TRBJ2-1 gives the whole variable domain EAGVAQSPRYKIIEKRQSVAFWCNPISGHATLYWYQQILGQGPKLLIQFQNNGVVDDSQLPKDRFSAERLKGVDSTLKIQPAKLEDSAVYLCASSPWNRLTYNEQFFGPGTRLTVL.

This clonotype was seen more than once but under ten times. The CDR3 nucleotides read TGCGCCAGCAGTGAGATGCGGGGGGCTCCGAGCGAGCAGTACTTC. This translates into CASSEMRGAPSEQYF. This chain links TRBV10-2 with TRBJ2-7; 8 bases match TRBD2. This CDR3 region has 15 residues. V gave up 2 bases and J gave up 6 bases; unmatched junction bases: 9. Germline CDR1 and CDR2: WSHSY and SAAADI.

The genes are TRBV6-5 and TRBJ1-2; TRBD1 aligns across 7 bases. This CDR3 has 15 residues. J was trimmed by 6 bases and V by 4 bases; bases with no gene match: 11. Germline CDR1 and CDR2: MNHEY and SVGAGI. Written as DNA, the CDR3 is TGTGCCAGCAGTTTCCTGACAGGGTTTAGGGATGGCTACACCTTC. Translating it yields CASSFLTGFRDGYTF.

This clonotype has more than one count but fewer than ten. V gene TRBV5-1 combines with J gene TRBJ1-1; D may be TRBD1 (5 bases). CDR3 length: 14 residues. Per germline, CDR1 SGHRS and CDR2 YFSETQ. V lost 2 bases and J 5 bases, leaving 13 bases between the germline ends. CDR3 sequence: CASSFGGEGTEAFF. The DNA of the CDR3 is TGCGCCAGCAGCTTTGGGGGAGAAGGGACTGAAGCTTTCTTT.

This clonotype was seen repeatedly, ten times or more. This sequence joins TRBV24-1 and TRBJ2-3; 9 nucleotides agree with TRBD2. The junction had 12 bases not matched to a gene; V was cut back by 4 bases and J by 5 bases. The CDR3 is 17 residues long. The V gene's germline CDR1 is KGHDR and CDR2 SFDVKD. The CDR3 nucleotides read TGTGCCACCAGTGACGCTTGGGGTAGCGGGAGTGGAGATACGCAGTATTTT. Its protein product is CATSDAWGSGSGDTQYF.

This clonotype was recorded at least ten times. V is TRBV7-9 and J is TRBJ1-3, with D unclear. There are 15 residues in the CDR3. Germline values: CDR1 SEHNR, CDR2 FQNEAQ (reference sequence). Deletions cut 0 bases from V and 3 bases from J, with 9 bases between. DNA for the CDR3: TGTGCCAGCAGCTTAGCCTCAGGTTTTGGAAACACCATATATTTT. Amino acid sequence: CASSLASGFGNTIYF.